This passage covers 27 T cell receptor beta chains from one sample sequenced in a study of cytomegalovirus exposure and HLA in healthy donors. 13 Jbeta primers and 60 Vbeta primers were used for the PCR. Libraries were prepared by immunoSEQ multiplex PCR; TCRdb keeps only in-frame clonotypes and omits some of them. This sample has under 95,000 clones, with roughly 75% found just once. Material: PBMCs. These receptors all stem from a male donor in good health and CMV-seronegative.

CDR3 in DNA: TGTGCCAGCAGTCGCTCCGGGGTGGATACGCAGTATTTT. It translates to CASSRSGVDTQYF. This rearrangement joins TRBV27 to TRBJ2-3, with TRBD2 as a possible D gene (5 bases). This CDR3 has 13 residues. The V and J ends lost 5 bases and 6 bases respectively, with 12 bases between them. Germline loops: CDR1 MNHEY, CDR2 SMNVEV (reference sequence).

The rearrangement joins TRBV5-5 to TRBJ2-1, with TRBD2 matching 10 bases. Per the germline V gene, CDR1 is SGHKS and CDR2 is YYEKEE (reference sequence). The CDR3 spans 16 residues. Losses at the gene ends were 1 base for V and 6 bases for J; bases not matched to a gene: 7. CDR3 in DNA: TGTGCCAGCAGCTTGCTTGGACTAGCGGTCGGCAATGAGCAGTTCTTC. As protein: CASSLLGLAVGNEQFF.

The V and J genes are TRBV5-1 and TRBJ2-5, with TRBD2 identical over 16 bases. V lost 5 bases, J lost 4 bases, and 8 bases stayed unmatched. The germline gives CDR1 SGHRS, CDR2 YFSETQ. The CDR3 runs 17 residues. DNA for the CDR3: TGCGCCAGCAGGAGCCTGGGGACTAGCGGGGGGGGAGAGACCCAGTACTTC. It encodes CASRSLGTSGGGETQYF.

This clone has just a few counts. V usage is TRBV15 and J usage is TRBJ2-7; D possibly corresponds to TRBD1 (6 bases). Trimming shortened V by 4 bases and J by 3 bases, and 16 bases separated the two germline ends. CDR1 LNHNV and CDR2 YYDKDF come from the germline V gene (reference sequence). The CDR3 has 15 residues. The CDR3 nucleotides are TGTGCCACCAGCATCCAGACAGGTGTTGTCTACGAGCAGTACTTC. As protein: CATSIQTGVVYEQYF.

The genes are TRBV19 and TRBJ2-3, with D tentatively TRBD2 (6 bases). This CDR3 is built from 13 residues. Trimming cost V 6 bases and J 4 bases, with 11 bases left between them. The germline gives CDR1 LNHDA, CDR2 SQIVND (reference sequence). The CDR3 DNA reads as TGTGCCAGTAGCGTCGGAGGGTCAGATACGCAGTATTTT. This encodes CASSVGGSDTQYF.

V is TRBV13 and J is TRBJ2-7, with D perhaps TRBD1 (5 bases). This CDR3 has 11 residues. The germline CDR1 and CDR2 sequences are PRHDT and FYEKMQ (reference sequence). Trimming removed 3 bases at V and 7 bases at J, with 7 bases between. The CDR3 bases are TGTGCCAGCAGCTTCTCAGGGGAGCAGTACTTC. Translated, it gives CASSFSGEQYF.

This chain's CDR3 is CASSSGSNQPQHF. CDR3 DNA sequence: TGTGCCAGCAGTTCCGGGAGCAATCAGCCCCAGCATTTT. V is TRBV6-5 and J is TRBJ1-5; D gene unclear. Trimming took 4 bases from V and 1 from J, leaving 5 bases between them. The CDR3 covers 13 residues. Germline CDR1 is MNHEY and CDR2 is SVGAGI.

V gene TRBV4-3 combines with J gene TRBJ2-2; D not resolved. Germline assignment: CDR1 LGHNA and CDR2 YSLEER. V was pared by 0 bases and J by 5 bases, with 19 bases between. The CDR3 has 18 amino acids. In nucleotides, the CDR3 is TGCGCCAGCAGCCAAGATTTTCAGCGCGCCTCTGAAACCGGGGAGCTGTTTTTT. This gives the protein CASSQDFQRASETGELFF.

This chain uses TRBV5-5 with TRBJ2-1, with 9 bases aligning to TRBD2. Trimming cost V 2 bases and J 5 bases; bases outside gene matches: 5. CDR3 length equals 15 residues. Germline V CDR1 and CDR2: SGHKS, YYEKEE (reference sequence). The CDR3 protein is CASSFLGLADNEQFF. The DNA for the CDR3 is TGTGCCAGCAGCTTTTTGGGACTAGCAGACAATGAGCAGTTCTTC.

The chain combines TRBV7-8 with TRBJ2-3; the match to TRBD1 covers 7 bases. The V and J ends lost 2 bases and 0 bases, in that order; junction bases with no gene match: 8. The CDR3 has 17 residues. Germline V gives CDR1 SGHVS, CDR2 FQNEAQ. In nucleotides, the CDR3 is TGTGCCAGCAGCTTATATACTCGACAGGGAAGCACAGATACGCAGTATTTT. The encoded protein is CASSLYTRQGSTDTQYF.

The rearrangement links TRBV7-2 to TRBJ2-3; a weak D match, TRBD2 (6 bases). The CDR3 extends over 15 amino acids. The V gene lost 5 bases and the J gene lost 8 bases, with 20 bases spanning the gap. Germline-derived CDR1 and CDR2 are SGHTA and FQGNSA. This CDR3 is CASSPPGLRGGTQYF. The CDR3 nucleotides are TGTGCCAGCAGCCCCCCGGGACTGAGGGGTGGTACGCAGTATTTT.

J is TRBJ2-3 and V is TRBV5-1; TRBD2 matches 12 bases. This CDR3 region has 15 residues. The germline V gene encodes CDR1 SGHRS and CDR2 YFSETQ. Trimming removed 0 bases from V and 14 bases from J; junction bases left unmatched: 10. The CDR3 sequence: CASSLETSGRGKSYF. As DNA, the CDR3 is TGCGCCAGCAGCTTGGAGACTAGCGGGAGAGGGAAGTCGTATTTT.

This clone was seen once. CDR3 bases: TGTGCCAGCAGTGAGAATCAGGTGGCTAATGAAAAACTGTTTTTT. It codes for CASSENQVANEKLFF. The chain combines TRBV6-1 with TRBJ1-4, with D hard to call. The CDR3 is made up of 15 amino acids. The V gene lost 3 bases and the J gene lost 3 bases, with 11 bases spanning the gap. Germline V CDR1 and CDR2: MNHNS, SASEGT.

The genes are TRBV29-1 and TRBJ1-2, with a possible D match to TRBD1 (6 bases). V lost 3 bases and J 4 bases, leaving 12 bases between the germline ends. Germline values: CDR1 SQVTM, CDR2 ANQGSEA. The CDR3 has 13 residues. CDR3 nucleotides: TGCAGCGTTGAGCAGGGGCGCATCTATGGCTACACCTTC. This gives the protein CSVEQGRIYGYTF.

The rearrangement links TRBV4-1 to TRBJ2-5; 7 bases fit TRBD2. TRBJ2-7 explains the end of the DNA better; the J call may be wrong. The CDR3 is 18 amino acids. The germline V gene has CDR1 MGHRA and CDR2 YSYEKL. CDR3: CASSHLEMSSGSSYEQYF. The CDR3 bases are TGCGCCAGCAGCCACTTAGAGATGTCTAGCGGAAGCTCCTACGAGCAGTACTTC.

CDR3 sequence: CAIPRDRGYEQYF. In DNA, the CDR3 is TGTGCCATTCCTCGGGACAGGGGATACGAGCAGTACTTC. The chain recombines TRBV10-3 with TRBJ2-5; 10 bases map to TRBD1. The J call may be in error: the DNA end matches TRBJ2-7 better. CDR1 is ENHRY and CDR2 is SYGVKD in the germline V gene. The CDR3 contains 13 residues.

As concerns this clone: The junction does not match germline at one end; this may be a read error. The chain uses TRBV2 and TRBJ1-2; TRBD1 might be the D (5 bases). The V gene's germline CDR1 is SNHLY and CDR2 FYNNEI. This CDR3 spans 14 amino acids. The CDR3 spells CASSGREKGIGKLF. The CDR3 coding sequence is TGTGCCAGCAGTGGCAGGGAAAAGGGGATTGGGAAACTCTTC. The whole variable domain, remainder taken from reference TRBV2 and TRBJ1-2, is EPEVTQTPSHQVTQMGQEVILRCVPISNHLYFYWYRQILGQKVEFLVSFYNNEISEKSEIFDDQFSVERPDGSNFTLKIRSTKLEDSAMYFCASSGREKGIGKLFGSGTRLTVV.

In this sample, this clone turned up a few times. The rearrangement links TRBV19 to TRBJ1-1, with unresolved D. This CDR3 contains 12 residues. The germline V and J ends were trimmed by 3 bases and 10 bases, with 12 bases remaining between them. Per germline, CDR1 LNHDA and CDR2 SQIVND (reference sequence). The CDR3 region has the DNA TGTGCCAGTAGTATGGTGAGGGAAGGAGCTTTCTTT. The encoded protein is CASSMVREGAFF.

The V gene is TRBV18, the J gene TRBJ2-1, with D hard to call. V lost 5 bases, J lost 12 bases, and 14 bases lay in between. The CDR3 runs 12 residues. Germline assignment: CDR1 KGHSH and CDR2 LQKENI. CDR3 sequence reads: CASSEDTGWQFF. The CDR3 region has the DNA TGTGCCAGCTCAGAAGACACCGGATGGCAGTTCTTC.

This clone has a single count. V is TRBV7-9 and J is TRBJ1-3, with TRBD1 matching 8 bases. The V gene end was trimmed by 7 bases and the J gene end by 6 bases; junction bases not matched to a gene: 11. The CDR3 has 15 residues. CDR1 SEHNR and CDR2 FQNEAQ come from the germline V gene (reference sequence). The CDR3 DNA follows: TGTGCCAGCACCTTGGGGGCAGGGGGCGAAAACACCATATATTTT. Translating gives CASTLGAGGENTIYF. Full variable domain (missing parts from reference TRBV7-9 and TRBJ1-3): DTGVSQNPRHKITKRGQNVTFRCDPISEHNRLYWYRQTLGQGPEFLTYFQNEAQLEKSRLLSDRFSAERPKGSFSTLEIQRTEQGDSAMYLCASTLGAGGENTIYFGEGSWLTVV.

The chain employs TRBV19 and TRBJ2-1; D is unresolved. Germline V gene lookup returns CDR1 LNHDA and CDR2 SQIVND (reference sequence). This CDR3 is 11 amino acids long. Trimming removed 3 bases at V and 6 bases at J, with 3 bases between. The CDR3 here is CASSILNEQFF. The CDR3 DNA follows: TGTGCCAGTAGTATTCTCAATGAGCAGTTCTTC.

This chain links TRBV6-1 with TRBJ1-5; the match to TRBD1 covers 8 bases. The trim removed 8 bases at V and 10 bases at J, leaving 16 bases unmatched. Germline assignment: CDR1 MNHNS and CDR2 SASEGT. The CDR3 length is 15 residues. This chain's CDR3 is CASRDSTGGVGPQHF. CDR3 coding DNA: TGTGCCAGCCGCGACTCAACAGGGGGAGTTGGCCCCCAGCATTTT.

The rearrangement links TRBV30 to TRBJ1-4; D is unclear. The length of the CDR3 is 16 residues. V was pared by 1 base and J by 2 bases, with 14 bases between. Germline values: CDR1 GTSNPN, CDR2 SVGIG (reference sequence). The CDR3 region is CAWSAGPQRTNEKLFF. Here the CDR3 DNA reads TGTGCCTGGAGTGCTGGGCCCCAAAGGACTAATGAAAAACTGTTTTTT. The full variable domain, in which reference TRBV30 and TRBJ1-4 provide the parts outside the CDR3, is SQTIHQWPATLVQPVGSPLSLECTVEGTSNPNLYWYRQAAGRGLQLLFYSVGIGQISSEVPQNLSASRPQDRQFILSSKKLLLSDSGFYLCAWSAGPQRTNEKLFFGSGTQLSVL.

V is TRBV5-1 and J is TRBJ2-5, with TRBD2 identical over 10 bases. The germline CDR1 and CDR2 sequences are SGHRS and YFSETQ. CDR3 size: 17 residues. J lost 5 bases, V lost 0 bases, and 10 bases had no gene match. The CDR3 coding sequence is TGCGCCAGCAGCTTGGCTAGCGGGAGTCCCAACGGGGAGACCCAGTACTTC. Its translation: CASSLASGSPNGETQYF.

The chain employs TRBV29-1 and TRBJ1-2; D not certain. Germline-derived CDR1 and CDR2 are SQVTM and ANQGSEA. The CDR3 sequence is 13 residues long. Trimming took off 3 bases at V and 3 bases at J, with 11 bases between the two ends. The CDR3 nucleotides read TGCAGCGTTGAGAGTGTTTCGGACTATGGCTACACCTTC. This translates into CSVESVSDYGYTF.

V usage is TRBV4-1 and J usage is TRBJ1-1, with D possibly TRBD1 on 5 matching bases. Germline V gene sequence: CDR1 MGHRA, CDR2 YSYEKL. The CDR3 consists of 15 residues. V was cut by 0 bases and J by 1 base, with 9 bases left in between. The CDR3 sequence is CASSQEGVSNTEAFF. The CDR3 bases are TGCGCCAGCAGCCAAGAAGGGGTATCGAACACTGAAGCTTTCTTT.

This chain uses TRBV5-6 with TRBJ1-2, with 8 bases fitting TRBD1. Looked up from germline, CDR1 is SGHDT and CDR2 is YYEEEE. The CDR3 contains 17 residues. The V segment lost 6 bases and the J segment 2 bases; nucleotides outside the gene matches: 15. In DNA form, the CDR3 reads TGTGCCAGCAACGATGGGACAGGAAGCCTTAGGAACTATGGCTACACCTTC. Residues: CASNDGTGSLRNYGYTF.